This T cell receptor beta chain was sequenced during a study of T-cell memory formation after mild COVID-19. As for the study in general: Largely, the TCR clusters proved donor specific. Study results and caveats: A second wave of clones peaked on day 37, and their SARS-CoV-2 specificity went unconfirmed. Mainly in CM and EM were contracting CD4+ clones; CD8+ were in EMRA.

Turning to this clonotype: Its antigen is not known.

TCRdb re-called the 5' RACE reads with MiXCR, one entry per CDR3 protein. The table lists 25,000 to 35,000 distinct CDR3 sequences, roughly 21% of them singletons. Germline V CDR1 and CDR2: SGHVS, FNYEAQ. The V end lost 3 bases, the J end lost 5 bases, and 25 bases lay between the germline ends. The CDR3 is 18 amino acids. This receptor was taken from an adult who had mild COVID-19 (a few samples of this study predate the infection). Cell type and time point are not known. Specimen: PBMCs or a T cell subset sorted from them (not recorded which). The genes are TRBV7-6 and TRBJ1-1; tentative D call: TRBD1 (5 bases). This CDR3 is CASSFQAGGRDSWTEAFF. Here the CDR3 DNA reads TGTGCCAGCAGCTTCCAAGCGGGTGGGAGGGACTCGTGGACTGAAGCTTTCTTT.